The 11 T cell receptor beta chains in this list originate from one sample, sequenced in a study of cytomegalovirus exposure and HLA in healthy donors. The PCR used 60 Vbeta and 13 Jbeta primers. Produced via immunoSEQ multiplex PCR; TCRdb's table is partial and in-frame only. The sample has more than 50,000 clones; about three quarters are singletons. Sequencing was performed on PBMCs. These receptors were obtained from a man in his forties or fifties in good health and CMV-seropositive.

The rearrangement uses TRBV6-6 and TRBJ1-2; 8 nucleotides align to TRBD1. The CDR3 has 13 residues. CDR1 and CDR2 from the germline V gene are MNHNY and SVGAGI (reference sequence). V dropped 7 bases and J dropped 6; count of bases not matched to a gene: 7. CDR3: CASTPGGKDGYTF. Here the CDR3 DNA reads TGTGCCAGCACACCAGGGGGCAAGGATGGCTACACCTTC.

The CDR3 sequence is CASSRSGGVQETQYF. The CDR3 bases are TGTGCCAGCAGTCGTAGCGGGGGGGTGCAAGAGACCCAGTACTTC. This chain links TRBV27 with TRBJ2-5, with 11 bases matching TRBD2. This CDR3 region has 15 residues. Germline V gives CDR1 MNHEY, CDR2 SMNVEV (reference sequence). V lost 5 bases to trimming and J lost 2 bases; unmatched junction nucleotides: 4.

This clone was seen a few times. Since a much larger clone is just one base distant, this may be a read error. The CDR3 bases are TGTGCCAGCAGCCTAGGGGAAGCGCAGCCCCAGCATTTT. Protein: CASSLGEAQPQHF. The chain is built from TRBV6-1 and TRBJ1-5; possible D gene TRBD1, 5 bases. The CDR3 is 13 amino acids. V was pared by 6 bases and J by 7 bases, with 13 bases between. Germline V CDR1 and CDR2: MNHNS, SASEGT.

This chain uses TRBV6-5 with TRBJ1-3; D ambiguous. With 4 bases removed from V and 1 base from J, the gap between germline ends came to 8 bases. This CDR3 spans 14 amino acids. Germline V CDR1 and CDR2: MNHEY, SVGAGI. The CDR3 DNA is TGTGCCAGCAGTTCCGGCGGATCTGGAAACACCATATATTTT. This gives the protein CASSSGGSGNTIYF.

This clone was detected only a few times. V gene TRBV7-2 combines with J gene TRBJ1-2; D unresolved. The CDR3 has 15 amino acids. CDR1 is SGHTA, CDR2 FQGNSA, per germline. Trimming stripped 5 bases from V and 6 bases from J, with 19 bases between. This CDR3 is CASSLEPESQDGYTF. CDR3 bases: TGTGCCAGCAGCCTTGAGCCAGAGAGTCAGGATGGCTACACCTTC. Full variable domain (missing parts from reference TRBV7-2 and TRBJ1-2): GAGVSQSPSNKVTEKGKDVELRCDPISGHTALYWYRQSLGQGLEFLIYFQGNSAPDKSGLPSDRFSAERTGGSVSTLTIQRTQQEDSAVYLCASSLEPESQDGYTFGSGTRLTVV.

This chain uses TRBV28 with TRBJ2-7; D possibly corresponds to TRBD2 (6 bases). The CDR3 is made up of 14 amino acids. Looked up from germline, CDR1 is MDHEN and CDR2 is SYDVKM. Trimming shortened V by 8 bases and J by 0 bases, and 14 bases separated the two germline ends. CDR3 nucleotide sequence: TGTGCCAGCGGCTCTAGCGCGAGCTCCTACGAGCAGTACTTC. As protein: CASGSSASSYEQYF.

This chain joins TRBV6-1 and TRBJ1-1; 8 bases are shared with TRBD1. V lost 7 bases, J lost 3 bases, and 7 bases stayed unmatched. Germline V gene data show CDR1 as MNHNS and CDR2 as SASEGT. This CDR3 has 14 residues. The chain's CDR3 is CASITGGADTEAFF. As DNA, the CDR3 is TGTGCCAGCATCACAGGGGGAGCTGACACTGAAGCTTTCTTT.

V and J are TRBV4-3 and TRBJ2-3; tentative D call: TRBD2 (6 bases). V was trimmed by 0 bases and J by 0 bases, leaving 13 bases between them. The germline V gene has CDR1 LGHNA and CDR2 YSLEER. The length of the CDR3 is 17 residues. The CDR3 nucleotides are TGCGCCAGCAGCCAAGATCTGGCGGGGCCTAGCACAGATACGCAGTATTTT. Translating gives CASSQDLAGPSTDTQYF.

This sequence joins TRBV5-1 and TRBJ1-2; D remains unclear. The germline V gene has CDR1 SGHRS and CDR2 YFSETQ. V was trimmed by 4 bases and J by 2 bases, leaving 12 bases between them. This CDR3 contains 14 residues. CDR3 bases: TGCGCCAGCAGCCAAGAGACACCGAACTATGGCTACACCTTC. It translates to CASSQETPNYGYTF.

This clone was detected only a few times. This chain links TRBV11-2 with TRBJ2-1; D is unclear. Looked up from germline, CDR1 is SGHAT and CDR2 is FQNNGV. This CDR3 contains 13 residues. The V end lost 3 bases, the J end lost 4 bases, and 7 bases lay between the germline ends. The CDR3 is CASSFRSYNEQFF. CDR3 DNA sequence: TGTGCCAGCAGCTTCCGGAGTTACAATGAGCAGTTCTTC.

As DNA, the CDR3 is TGTGCCAGCAGCACAAGGACAGGGGTCTACGAGCAGTACTTC. This codes for CASSTRTGVYEQYF. V usage is TRBV7-9 and J usage is TRBJ2-7; TRBD1 aligns across 9 bases. Germline CDR1 and CDR2: SEHNR and FQNEAQ (reference sequence). V was pared by 5 bases and J by 3 bases, with 5 bases of the junction left unmatched. The CDR3 totals 14 residues.